One and the same sample provided the 8 T cell receptor beta chains below, sequenced in a study of blood T cell repertoires in COVID-19. Method: immunoSEQ multiplex PCR; TCRdb's copy keeps in-frame clones and lacks some. The sample yields 250,000 to 300,000 clones, roughly nine tenths seen once. The sample comprised peripheral blood. These receptors were collected from a woman in her forties who had recovered from COVID-19.

The chain is built from TRBV2 and TRBJ2-2; 7 bases align to TRBD1. The junction had 10 bases not matched to a gene; V was cut back by 6 bases and J by 9 bases. This CDR3 contains 14 residues. Germline V CDR1 and CDR2: SNHLY, FYNNEI. The CDR3 DNA reads TGTGCCAGCAGAGAGGGACAGCTAGGACGGGAGCTGTTTTTT. Its translation is CASREGQLGRELFF.

The chain carries TRBV7-2 and TRBJ2-7, with TRBD2 identical over 8 bases. The V and J ends lost 1 base and 2 bases, in that order; junction bases with no gene match: 4. The CDR3 is 15 amino acids. CDR1 is SGHTA, CDR2 FQGNSA, per germline. The CDR3 DNA follows: TGTGCCAGCAGCTTAGAATTAGCGGGGACCTACGAGCAGTACTTC. Protein product: CASSLELAGTYEQYF.

The CDR3 loop is CASSQERGNTQYF. CDR3 DNA: TGCGCCAGCAGCCAAGAACGGGGGAATACGCAGTATTTT. The genes are TRBV4-1 and TRBJ2-3, with D perhaps matching TRBD2 (6 bases). The CDR3 contains 13 residues. CDR1 is MGHRA, CDR2 YSYEKL, per germline. Trimming left V 0 bases short and J 7 bases short, with 8 bases between.

This clone was counted a single time. The V and J genes are TRBV19 and TRBJ2-1; TRBD2 agrees at 13 bases. This CDR3 has 16 amino acids. The V and J ends lost 1 base and 8 bases, in that order; junction bases with no gene match: 5. Germline V gene sequence: CDR1 LNHDA, CDR2 SQIVND (reference sequence). The CDR3 protein is CASSIVRTSGSHEQFF. CDR3 DNA sequence: TGTGCCAGTAGTATAGTTCGGACTAGCGGGAGCCATGAGCAGTTCTTC.

This sequence joins TRBV10-2 and TRBJ2-1; possible D gene TRBD1, 5 bases. V shed 6 bases and J shed 4 bases, with 10 bases lying between them. The germline gives CDR1 WSHSY, CDR2 SAAADI. The CDR3 runs 13 residues. Here the CDR3 DNA reads TGCGCCAGCAGCGGACAAGAATACAATGAGCAGTTCTTC. Translating gives CASSGQEYNEQFF.

This chain joins TRBV7-3 and TRBJ2-1; 11 bases agree with TRBD2. V dropped 4 bases and J dropped 9; count of bases not matched to a gene: 8. Germline V CDR1 and CDR2: SGHTA, FQGTGA. This CDR3 is built from 15 residues. The CDR3 region is CASSYGTSGLGEQFF. Here the CDR3 DNA reads TGTGCCAGCAGCTACGGGACTAGCGGACTCGGTGAGCAGTTCTTC. The variable domain in full, completed from reference TRBV7-3 and TRBJ2-1, reads GAGVSQTPSNKVTEKGKYVELRCDPISGHTALYWYRQSLGQGPEFLIYFQGTGAADDSGLPNDRFFAVRPEGSVSTLKIQRTERGDSAVYLCASSYGTSGLGEQFFGPGTRLTVL.

The CDR3, as DNA: TGTGCCAGCAGCTTAGGCGGGAGCACCGGGGAGCTGTTTTTT. Its translation is CASSLGGSTGELFF. The J gene is TRBJ2-2, the V gene TRBV7-2, with 7 bases lining up with TRBD2. This CDR3 spans 14 amino acids. J lost 4 bases, V lost 1 base, and 0 bases had no gene match. Per the germline V gene, CDR1 is SGHTA and CDR2 is FQGNSA.

The genes are TRBV6-5 and TRBJ2-3, with 7 bases identical to TRBD2. This CDR3 contains 14 residues. V dropped 8 bases and J dropped 0; count of bases not matched to a gene: 5. Germline-derived CDR1 and CDR2 are MNHEY and SVGAGI. The CDR3 reads CASGGERSTDTQYF. As DNA, the CDR3 is TGTGCCAGCGGGGGGGAGCGGAGCACAGATACGCAGTATTTT.